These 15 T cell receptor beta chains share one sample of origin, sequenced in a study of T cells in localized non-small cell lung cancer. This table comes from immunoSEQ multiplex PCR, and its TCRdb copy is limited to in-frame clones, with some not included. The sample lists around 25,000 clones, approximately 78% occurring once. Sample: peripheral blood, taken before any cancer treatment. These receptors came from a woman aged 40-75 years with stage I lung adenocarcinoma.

In DNA, the CDR3 is TGCGCCAGCAGCTTGGCCGGTGGGAACTCTGGAAACACCATATATTTT. Its protein product is CASSLAGGNSGNTIYF. The rearrangement links TRBV5-1 to TRBJ1-3, with D unresolved. The V gene's germline CDR1 is SGHRS and CDR2 YFSETQ. CDR3 length: 16 residues. The V end was cut by 0 bases, the J end by 0 bases, with 10 bases between.

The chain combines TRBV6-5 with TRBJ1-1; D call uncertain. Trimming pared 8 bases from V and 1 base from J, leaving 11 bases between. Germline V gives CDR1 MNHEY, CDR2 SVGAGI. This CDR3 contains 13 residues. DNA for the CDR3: TGTGCCAGCTTTCGTCCCGGGAACACTGAAGCTTTCTTT. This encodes CASFRPGNTEAFF.

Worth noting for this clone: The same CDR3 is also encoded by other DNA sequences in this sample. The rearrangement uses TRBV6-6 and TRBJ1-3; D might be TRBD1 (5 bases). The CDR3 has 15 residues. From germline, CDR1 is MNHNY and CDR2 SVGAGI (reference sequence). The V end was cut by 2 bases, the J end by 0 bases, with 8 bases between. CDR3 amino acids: CASSYGGDSGNTIYF. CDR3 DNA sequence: TGTGCCAGCAGTTACGGGGGGGACTCTGGAAACACCATATATTTT.

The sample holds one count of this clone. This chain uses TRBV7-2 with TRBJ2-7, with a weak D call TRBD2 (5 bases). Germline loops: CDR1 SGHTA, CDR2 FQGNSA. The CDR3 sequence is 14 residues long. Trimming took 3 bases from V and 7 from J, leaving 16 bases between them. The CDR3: CASSFQVLAQEQYF. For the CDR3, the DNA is TGTGCCAGCAGCTTCCAAGTGCTAGCCCAGGAGCAGTACTTC. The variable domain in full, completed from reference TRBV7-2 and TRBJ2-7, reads GAGVSQSPSNKVTEKGKDVELRCDPISGHTALYWYRQSLGQGLEFLIYFQGNSAPDKSGLPSDRFSAERTGGSVSTLTIQRTQQEDSAVYLCASSFQVLAQEQYFGPGTRLTVT.

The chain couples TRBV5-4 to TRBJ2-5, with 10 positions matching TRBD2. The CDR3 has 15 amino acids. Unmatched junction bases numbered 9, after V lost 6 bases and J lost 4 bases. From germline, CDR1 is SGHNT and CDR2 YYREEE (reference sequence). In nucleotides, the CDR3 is TGTGCCAGCACCCTAGCGGGGGATTTTTCAGAGACCCAGTACTTC. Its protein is CASTLAGDFSETQYF.

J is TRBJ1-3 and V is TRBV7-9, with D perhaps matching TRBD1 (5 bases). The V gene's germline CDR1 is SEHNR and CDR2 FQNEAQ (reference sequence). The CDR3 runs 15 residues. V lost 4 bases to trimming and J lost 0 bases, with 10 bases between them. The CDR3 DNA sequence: TGTGCCAGCAGCTACGACAGCAACTCTGGAAACACCATATATTTT. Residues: CASSYDSNSGNTIYF.

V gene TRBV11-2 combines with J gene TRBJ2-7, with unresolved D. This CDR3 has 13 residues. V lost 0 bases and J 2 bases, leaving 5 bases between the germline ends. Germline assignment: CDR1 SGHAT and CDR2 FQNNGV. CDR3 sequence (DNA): TGTGCCAGCAGCTTAGATCGGCCCTACGAGCAGTACTTC. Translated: CASSLDRPYEQYF.

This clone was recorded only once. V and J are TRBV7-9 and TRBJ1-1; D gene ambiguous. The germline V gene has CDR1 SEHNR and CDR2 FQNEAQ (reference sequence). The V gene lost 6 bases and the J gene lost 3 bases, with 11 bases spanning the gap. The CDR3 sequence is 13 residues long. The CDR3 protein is CASSPGRYTEAFF. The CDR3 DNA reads TGTGCCAGCAGTCCCGGTCGTTACACTGAAGCTTTCTTT.

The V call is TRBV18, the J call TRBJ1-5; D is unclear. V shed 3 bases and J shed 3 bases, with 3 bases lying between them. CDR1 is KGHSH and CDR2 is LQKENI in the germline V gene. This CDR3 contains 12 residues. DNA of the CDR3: TGTGCCAGCTCACCTACCAATCAGCCCCAGCATTTT. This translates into CASSPTNQPQHF.

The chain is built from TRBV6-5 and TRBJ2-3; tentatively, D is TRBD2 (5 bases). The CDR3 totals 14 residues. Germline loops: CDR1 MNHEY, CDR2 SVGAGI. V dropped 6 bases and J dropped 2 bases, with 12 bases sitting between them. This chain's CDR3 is CASRPSGNTDTQYF. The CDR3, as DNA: TGTGCCAGCAGACCCAGCGGAAACACAGATACGCAGTATTTT.

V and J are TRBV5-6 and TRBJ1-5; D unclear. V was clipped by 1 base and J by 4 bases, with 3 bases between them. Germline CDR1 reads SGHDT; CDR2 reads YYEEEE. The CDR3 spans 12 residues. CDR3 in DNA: TGTGCCAGCAGCTTGCAGAATCAGCCCCAGCATTTT. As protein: CASSLQNQPQHF. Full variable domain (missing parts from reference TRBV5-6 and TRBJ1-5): DAGVTQSPTHLIKTRGQQVTLRCSPKSGHDTVSWYQQALGQGPQFIFQYYEEEERQRGNFPDRFSGHQFPNYSSELNVNALLLGDSALYLCASSLQNQPQHFGDGTRLSIL.

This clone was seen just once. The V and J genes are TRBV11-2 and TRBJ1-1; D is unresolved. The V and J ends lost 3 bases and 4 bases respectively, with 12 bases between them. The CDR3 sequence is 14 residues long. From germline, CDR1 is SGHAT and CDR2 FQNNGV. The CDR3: CASSFRARRTEAFF. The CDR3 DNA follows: TGTGCCAGCAGCTTTCGGGCCCGGCGCACTGAAGCTTTCTTT. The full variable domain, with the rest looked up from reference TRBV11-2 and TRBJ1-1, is EAGVAQSPRYKIIEKRQSVAFWCNPISGHATLYWYQQILGQGPKLLIQFQNNGVVDDSQLPKDRFSAERLKGVDSTLKIQPAKLEDSAVYLCASSFRARRTEAFFGQGTRLTVV.

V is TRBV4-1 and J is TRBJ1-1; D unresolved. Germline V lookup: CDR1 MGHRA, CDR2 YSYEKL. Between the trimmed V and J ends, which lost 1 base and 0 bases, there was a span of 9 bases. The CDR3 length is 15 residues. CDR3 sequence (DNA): TGCGCCAGCAGCCAAGCGACTCCTTTGAACACTGAAGCTTTCTTT. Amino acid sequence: CASSQATPLNTEAFF.

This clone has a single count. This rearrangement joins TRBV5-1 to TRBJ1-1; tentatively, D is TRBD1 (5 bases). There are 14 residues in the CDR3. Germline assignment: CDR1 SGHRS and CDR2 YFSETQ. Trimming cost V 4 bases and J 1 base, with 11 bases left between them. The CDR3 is CASSGGSPNTEAFF. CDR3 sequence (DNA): TGCGCCAGCAGCGGGGGGAGCCCGAACACTGAAGCTTTCTTT.

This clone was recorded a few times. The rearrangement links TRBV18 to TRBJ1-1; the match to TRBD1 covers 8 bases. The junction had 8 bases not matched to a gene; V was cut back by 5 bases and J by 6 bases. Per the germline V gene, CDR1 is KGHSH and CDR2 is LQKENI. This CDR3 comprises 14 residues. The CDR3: CASSWDRKGAEAFF. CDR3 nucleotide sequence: TGTGCCAGCTCATGGGACAGGAAAGGGGCTGAAGCTTTCTTT.